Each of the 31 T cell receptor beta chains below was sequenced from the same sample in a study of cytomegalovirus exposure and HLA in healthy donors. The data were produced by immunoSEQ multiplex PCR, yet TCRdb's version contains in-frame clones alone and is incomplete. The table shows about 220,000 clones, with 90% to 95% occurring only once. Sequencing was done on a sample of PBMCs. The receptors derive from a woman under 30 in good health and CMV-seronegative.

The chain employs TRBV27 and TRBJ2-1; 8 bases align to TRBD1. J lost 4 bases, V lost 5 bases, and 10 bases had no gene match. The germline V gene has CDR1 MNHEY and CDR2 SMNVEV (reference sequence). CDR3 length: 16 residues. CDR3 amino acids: CASSPQTGAEYNEQFF. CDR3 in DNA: TGTGCCAGCAGTCCTCAGACAGGGGCCGAGTACAATGAGCAGTTCTTC.

CDR3 residues: CASSATGSSVEQYF. CDR3 DNA sequence: TGTGCCAGCAGCGCTACAGGGAGTTCTGTCGAGCAGTACTTC. The chain has TRBV7-6 and TRBJ2-7, with D perhaps TRBD1 (6 bases). Trimming removed 5 bases from V and 6 bases from J, with 17 bases in between. The length of the CDR3 is 14 residues. Germline lookup yields CDR1 SGHVS and CDR2 FNYEAQ.

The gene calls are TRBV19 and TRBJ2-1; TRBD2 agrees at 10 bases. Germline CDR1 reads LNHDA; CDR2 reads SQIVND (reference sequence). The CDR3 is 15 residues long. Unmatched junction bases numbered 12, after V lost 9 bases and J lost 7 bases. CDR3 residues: CASGRLAGDGNEQFF. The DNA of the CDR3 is TGTGCCAGCGGGAGGCTAGCGGGAGATGGAAATGAGCAGTTCTTC.

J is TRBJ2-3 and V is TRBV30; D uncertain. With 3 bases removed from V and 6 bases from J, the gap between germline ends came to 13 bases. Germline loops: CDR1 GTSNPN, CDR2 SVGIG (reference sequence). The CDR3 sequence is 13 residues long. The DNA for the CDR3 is TGTGCCTGGAGCCGAATCTACGGGGATACGCAGTATTTT. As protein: CAWSRIYGDTQYF.

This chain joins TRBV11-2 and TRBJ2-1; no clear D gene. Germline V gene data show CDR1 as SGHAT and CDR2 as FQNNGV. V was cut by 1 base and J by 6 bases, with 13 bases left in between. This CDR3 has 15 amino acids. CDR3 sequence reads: CASSLGLVGRNEQFF. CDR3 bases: TGTGCCAGCAGCTTAGGTCTAGTTGGTCGCAATGAGCAGTTCTTC.

CDR3 DNA: TGTGCCAGCAGTTTATATCCCACTTTAGCCACACACACTGAAGCTTTCTTT. It is translated as CASSLYPTLATHTEAFF. The chain combines TRBV28 with TRBJ1-1; unclear D gene. The CDR3 consists of 17 residues. CDR1 and CDR2 (germline): MDHEN, SYDVKM. Trimming stripped 1 base from V and 3 bases from J, with 18 bases between.

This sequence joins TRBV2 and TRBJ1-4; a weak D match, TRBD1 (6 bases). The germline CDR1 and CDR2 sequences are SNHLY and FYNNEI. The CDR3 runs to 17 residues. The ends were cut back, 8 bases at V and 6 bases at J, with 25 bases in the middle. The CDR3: CASARSFGGGGDEKLFF. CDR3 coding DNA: TGTGCCAGCGCTCGTTCGTTCGGGGGGGGCGGTGATGAAAAACTGTTTTTT.

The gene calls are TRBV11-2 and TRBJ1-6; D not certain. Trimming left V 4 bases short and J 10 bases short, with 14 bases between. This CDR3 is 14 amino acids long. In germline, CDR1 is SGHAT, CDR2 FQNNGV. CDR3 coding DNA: TGTGCCAGCAGCTCAGTCGCGGCGGGGTCACCCCTCCACTTT. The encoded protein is CASSSVAAGSPLHF.

The DNA of the CDR3 is TGTGCCAGCAGTTTAGCGGAATTCACAGATACGCAGTATTTT. It codes for CASSLAEFTDTQYF. This chain links TRBV7-3 with TRBJ2-3; perhaps TRBD2 as D (6 bases). CDR3 length equals 14 residues. Looked up from germline, CDR1 is SGHTA and CDR2 is FQGTGA. V lost 6 bases and J lost 2, with 12 bases in between. Variable domain in full (rest from reference TRBV7-3 and TRBJ2-3): GAGVSQTPSNKVTEKGKYVELRCDPISGHTALYWYRQSLGQGPEFLIYFQGTGAADDSGLPNDRFFAVRPEGSVSTLKIQRTERGDSAVYLCASSLAEFTDTQYFGPGTRLTVL.

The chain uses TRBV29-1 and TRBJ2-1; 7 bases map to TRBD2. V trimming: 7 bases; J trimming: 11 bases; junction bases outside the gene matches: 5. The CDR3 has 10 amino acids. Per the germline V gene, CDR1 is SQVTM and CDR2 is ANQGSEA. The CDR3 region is CSAHSGKQFF. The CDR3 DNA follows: TGCAGCGCGCACAGCGGGAAGCAGTTCTTC.

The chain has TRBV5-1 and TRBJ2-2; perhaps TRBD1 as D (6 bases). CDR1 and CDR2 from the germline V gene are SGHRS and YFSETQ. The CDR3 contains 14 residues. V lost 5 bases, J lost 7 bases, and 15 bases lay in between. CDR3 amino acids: CASSYRAPGGELFF. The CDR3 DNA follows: TGCGCCAGCAGTTACAGGGCCCCGGGCGGGGAGCTGTTTTTT.

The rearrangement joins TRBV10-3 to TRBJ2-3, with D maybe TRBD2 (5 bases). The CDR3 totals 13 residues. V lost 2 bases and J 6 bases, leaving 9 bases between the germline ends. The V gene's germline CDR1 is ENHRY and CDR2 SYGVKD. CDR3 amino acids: CAISEATRDTQYF. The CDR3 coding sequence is TGTGCCATCAGTGAGGCAACTAGGGATACGCAGTATTTT.

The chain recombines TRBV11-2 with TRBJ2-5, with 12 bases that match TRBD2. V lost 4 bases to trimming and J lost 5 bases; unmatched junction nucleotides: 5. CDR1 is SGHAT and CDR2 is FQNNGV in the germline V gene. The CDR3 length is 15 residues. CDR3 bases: TGTGCCAGCAGCTCGGGACTAGCGGGTTTTGAGACCCAGTACTTC. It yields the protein CASSSGLAGFETQYF.

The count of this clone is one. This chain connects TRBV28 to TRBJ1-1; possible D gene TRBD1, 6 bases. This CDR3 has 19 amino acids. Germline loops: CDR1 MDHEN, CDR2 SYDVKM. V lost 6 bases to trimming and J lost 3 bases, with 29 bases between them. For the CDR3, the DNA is TGTGCCAGCAGGAAAAGAAGATCCTCCTTTGACGGGGGGCACACTGAAGCTTTCTTT. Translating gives CASRKRRSSFDGGHTEAFF.

Here the CDR3 DNA reads TGTGCCAGCATGGGGCTCGGACAGCATACAACTAATGAAAAACTGTTTTTT. This codes for CASMGLGQHTTNEKLFF. The chain combines TRBV25-1 with TRBJ1-4, with D possibly matching TRBD1 (6 bases). The V and J ends lost 7 bases and 0 bases respectively, with 18 bases between them. CDR3 length: 17 amino acids. Germline CDR1 is MGHDK and CDR2 is SYGVNS.

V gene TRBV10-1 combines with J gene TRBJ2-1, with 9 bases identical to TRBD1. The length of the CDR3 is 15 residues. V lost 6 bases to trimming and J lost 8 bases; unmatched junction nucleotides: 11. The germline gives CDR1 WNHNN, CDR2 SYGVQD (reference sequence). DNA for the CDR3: TGCGCCAGCAGCGGAGCCGGGACAGGGATCCATGAGCAGTTCTTC. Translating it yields CASSGAGTGIHEQFF.

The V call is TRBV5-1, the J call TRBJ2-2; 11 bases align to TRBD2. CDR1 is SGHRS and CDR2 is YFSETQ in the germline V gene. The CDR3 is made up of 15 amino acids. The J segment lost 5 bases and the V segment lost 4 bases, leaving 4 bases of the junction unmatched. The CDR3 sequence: CASSHGLAGTGELFF. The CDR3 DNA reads TGCGCCAGCAGCCACGGACTAGCGGGTACCGGGGAGCTGTTTTTT.

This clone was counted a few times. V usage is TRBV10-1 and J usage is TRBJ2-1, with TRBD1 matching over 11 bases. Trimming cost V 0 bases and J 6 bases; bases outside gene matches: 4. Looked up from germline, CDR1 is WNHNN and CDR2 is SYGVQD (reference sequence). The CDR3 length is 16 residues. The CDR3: CASSESTGTGGNEQFF. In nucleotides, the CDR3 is TGCGCCAGCAGTGAGTCGACCGGGACAGGGGGCAATGAGCAGTTCTTC.

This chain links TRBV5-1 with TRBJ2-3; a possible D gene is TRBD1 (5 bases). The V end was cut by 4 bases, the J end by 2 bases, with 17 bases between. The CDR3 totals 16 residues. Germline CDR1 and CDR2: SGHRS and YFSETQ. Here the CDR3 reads CASSLIMGRPTDTQYF. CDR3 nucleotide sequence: TGCGCCAGCAGCCTGATAATGGGGCGGCCCACAGATACGCAGTATTTT.

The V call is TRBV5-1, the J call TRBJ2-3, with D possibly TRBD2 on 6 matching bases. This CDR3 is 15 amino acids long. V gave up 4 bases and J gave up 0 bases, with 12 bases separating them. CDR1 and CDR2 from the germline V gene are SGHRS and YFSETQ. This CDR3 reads CASSPGTSSTDTQYF. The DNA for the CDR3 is TGCGCCAGCAGCCCTGGGACTTCTAGCACAGATACGCAGTATTTT.

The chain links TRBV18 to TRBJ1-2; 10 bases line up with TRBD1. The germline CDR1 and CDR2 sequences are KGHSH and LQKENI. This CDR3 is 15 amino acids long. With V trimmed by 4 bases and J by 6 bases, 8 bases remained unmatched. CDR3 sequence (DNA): TGTGCCAGCTCACAAGGGACAGGGGTGTTAGATGGCTACACCTTC. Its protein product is CASSQGTGVLDGYTF.

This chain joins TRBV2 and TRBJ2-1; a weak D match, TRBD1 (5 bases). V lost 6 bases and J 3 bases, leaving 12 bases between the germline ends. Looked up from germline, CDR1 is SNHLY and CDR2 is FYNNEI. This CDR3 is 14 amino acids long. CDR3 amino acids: CASRKTADYNEQFF. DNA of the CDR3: TGTGCCAGCAGGAAGACAGCTGACTACAATGAGCAGTTCTTC. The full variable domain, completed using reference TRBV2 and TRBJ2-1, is EPEVTQTPSHQVTQMGQEVILRCVPISNHLYFYWYRQILGQKVEFLVSFYNNEISEKSEIFDDQFSVERPDGSNFTLKIRSTKLEDSAMYFCASRKTADYNEQFFGPGTRLTVL.

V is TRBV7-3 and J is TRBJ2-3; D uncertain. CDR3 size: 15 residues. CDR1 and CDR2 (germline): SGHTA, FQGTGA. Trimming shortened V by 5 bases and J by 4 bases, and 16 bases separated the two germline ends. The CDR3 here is CASSASLRPADTQYF. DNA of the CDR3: TGTGCCAGCAGCGCCTCTCTGAGGCCGGCAGATACGCAGTATTTT.

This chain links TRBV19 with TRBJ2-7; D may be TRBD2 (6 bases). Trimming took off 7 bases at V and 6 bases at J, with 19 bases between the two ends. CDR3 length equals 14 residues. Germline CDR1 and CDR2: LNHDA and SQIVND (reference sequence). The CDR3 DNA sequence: TGTGCCAGTAAGTATAGGAGGGAGTCTGGCGAGCAGTACTTC. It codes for CASKYRRESGEQYF.

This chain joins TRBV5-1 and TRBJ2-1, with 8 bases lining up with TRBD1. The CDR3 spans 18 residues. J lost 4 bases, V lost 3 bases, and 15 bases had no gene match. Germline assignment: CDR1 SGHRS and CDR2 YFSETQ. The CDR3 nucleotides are TGCGCCAGCAGCTATACTGGACAGGGTGTCCGAGGGTACAATGAGCAGTTCTTC. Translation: CASSYTGQGVRGYNEQFF.

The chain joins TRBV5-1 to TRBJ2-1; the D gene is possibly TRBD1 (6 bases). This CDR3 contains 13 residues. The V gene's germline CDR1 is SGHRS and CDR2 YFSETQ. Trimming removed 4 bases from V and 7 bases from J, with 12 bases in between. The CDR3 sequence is CASSQIRGNEQFF. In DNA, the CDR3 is TGCGCCAGCAGCCAGATAAGGGGGAATGAGCAGTTCTTC.

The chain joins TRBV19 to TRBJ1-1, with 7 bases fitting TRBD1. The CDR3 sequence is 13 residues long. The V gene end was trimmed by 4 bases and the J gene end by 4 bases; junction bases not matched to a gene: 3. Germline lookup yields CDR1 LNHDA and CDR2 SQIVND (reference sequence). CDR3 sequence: CASSNDRATEAFF. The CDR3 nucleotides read TGTGCCAGTAGTAACGACAGGGCCACTGAAGCTTTCTTT.

The CDR3 DNA follows: TGTGCCAGCAGCTCGGGACAGGGGTTATACGAGCAGTACTTC. This translates into CASSSGQGLYEQYF. V is TRBV13 and J is TRBJ2-7; 10 positions agree with TRBD1. The CDR3 totals 14 residues. In germline, CDR1 is PRHDT, CDR2 FYEKMQ (reference sequence). Unmatched junction bases numbered 4, after V lost 4 bases and J lost 4 bases. The full variable domain, in which reference TRBV13 and TRBJ2-7 provide the parts outside the CDR3, is AAGVIQSPRHLIKEKRETATLKCYPIPRHDTVYWYQQGPGQDPQFLISFYEKMQSDKGSIPDRFSAQQFSDYHSELNMSSLELGDSALYFCASSSGQGLYEQYFGPGTRLTVT.

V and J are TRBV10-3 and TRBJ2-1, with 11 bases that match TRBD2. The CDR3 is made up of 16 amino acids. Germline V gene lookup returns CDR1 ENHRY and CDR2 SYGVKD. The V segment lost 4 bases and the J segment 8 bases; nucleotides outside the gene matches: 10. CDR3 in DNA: TGTGCCATCAGTGGAAGACTAGCGGGATCGACGGATGAGCAGTTCTTC. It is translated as CAISGRLAGSTDEQFF.

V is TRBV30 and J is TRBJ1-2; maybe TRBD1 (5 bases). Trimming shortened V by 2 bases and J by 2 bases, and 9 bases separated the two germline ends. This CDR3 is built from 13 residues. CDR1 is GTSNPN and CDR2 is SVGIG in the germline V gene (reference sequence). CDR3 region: CAWSPTENYGYTF. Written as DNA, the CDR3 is TGTGCCTGGAGTCCGACAGAAAACTATGGCTACACCTTC.

CDR3 nucleotide sequence: TGTGCCATCAGTGTAGTGGACAGGGGGCGAGAGACCCAGTACTTC. Amino acids: CAISVVDRGRETQYF. The J gene is TRBJ2-5, the V gene TRBV10-3, with 11 nucleotides matching TRBD1. V shed 4 bases and J 4 bases; nucleotides not matched to a gene: 5. The CDR3 consists of 15 residues. The germline V gene has CDR1 ENHRY and CDR2 SYGVKD.